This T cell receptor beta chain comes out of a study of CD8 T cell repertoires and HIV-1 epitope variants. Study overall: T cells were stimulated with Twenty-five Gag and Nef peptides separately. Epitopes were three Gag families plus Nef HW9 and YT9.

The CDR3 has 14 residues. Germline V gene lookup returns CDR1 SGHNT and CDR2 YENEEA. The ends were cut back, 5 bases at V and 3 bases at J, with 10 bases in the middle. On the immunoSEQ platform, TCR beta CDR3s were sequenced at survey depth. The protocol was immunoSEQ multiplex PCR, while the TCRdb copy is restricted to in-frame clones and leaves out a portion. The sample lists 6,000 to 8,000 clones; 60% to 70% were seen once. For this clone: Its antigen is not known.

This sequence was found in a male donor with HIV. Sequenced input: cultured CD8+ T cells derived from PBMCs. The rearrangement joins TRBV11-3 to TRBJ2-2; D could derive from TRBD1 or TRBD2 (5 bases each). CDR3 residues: CASSLVGDTGELFF. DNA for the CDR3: TGTGCCAGCAGCCTCGTGGGGGACACCGGGGAGCTGTTTTTT.